A single sample gave rise to the 7 T cell receptor beta chains below, sequenced in a study of brain T cells in children with intractable seizures. Method: immunoSEQ multiplex PCR; TCRdb's copy keeps in-frame clones and lacks some. The sample has 78,000 or so clones, about 93% seen once; the top ten hold around 22%. The specimen was peripheral blood, collected at surgery. The receptors were gathered from a girl between 2 and 10 years old with Rasmussen encephalitis and intractable seizures.

The chain has TRBV6-5 and TRBJ2-1, with a tentative D call TRBD2 (6 bases). The germline V gene has CDR1 MNHEY and CDR2 SVGAGI. V was pared by 0 bases and J by 9 bases, with 9 bases between. The CDR3 length is 13 residues. The chain's CDR3 is CASSYSSGGEQFF. CDR3 coding DNA: TGTGCCAGCAGTTACTCGTCCGGGGGTGAGCAGTTCTTC.

The chain links TRBV2 to TRBJ1-3, with D possibly being TRBD1 (6 bases). From germline, CDR1 is SNHLY and CDR2 FYNNEI. This CDR3 region has 14 residues. The V and J ends lost 6 bases and 4 bases respectively, with 13 bases between them. The CDR3 is CASRGRGFGNTIYF. The CDR3, as DNA: TGTGCCAGCAGGGGCAGGGGTTTCGGAAACACCATATATTTT.

This clone was counted a single time. V is TRBV12-3 or TRBV12-4 and J is TRBJ2-2, with 7 bases lining up with TRBD2. The CDR3 spans 13 residues. V lost 6 bases to trimming and J lost 6 bases; unmatched junction nucleotides: 4. CDR3 residues: CASSPGGSGELFF. CDR3 DNA sequence: TGTGCCAGCAGCCCCGGGGGGTCCGGGGAGCTGTTTTTT.

The V call is TRBV7-2, the J call TRBJ1-2; D is unclear. Trimming shortened V by 3 bases and J by 2 bases, and 13 bases separated the two germline ends. Per the germline V gene, CDR1 is SGHTA and CDR2 is FQGNSA. The CDR3 has 15 residues. The CDR3 reads CASSFGDGENYGYTF. In DNA, the CDR3 is TGTGCCAGCAGCTTTGGTGATGGCGAGAACTATGGCTACACCTTC.

The V gene is TRBV4-1, the J gene TRBJ1-2, with D maybe TRBD1 (5 bases). Trimming removed 3 bases at V and 7 bases at J, with 12 bases between. CDR1 is MGHRA, CDR2 YSYEKL, per germline. There are 13 residues in the CDR3. The CDR3 DNA is TGCGCCAGCAGCCAGGTCTTGGGGGGTGGCTACACCTTC. Translated: CASSQVLGGGYTF.

The chain couples TRBV6-1 to TRBJ2-7; D may be TRBD2 (6 bases). Trimming removed 3 bases from V and 2 bases from J, with 14 bases in between. Germline CDR1 is MNHNS and CDR2 is SASEGT. This CDR3 has 15 amino acids. CDR3 bases: TGTGCCAGCAGTGATCGGGGAGGTAGCGCCTACGAGCAGTACTTC. Encoded protein: CASSDRGGSAYEQYF.

The V call is TRBV11-3, the J call TRBJ1-1; a weak D match, TRBD1 (5 bases). V lost 5 bases to trimming and J lost 4 bases, with 14 bases between them. The CDR3 runs 14 residues. Germline V gene lookup returns CDR1 SGHNT and CDR2 YENEEA. CDR3 amino acids: CASSKIGQSTEAFF. In DNA, the CDR3 is TGTGCCAGCAGCAAGATAGGACAAAGCACTGAAGCTTTCTTT. Looking up the rest from reference TRBV11-3 and TRBJ1-1 gives the full variable domain: EAGVVQSPRYKIIEKKQPVAFWCNPISGHNTLYWYLQNLGQGPELLIRYENEEAVDDSQLPKDRFSAERLKGVDSTLKIQPAELGDSAVYLCASSKIGQSTEAFFGQGTRLTVV.